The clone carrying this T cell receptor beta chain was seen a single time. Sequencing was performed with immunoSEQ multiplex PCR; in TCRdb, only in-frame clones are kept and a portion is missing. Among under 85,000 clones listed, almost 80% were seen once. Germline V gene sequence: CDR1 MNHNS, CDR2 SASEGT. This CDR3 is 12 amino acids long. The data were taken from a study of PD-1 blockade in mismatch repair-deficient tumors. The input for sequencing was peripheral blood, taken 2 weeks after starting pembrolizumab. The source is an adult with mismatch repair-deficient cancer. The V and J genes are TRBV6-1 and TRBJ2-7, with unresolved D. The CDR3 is CASTAMDYEQYF. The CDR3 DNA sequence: TGTGCTTCGACGGCTATGGATTACGAGCAGTACTTC.